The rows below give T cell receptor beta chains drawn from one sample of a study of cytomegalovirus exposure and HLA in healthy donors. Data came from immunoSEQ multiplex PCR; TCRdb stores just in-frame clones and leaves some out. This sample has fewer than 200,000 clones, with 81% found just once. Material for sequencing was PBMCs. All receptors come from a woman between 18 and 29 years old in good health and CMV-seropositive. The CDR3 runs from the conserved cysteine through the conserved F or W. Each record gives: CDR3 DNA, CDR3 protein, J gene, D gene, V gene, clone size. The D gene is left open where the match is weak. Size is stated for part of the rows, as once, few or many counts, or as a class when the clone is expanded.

TGCGCCAGCAGCCCTTTGCTGACTAGCGGCCACGAGCAGTACTTC | CASSPLLTSGHEQYF | TRBJ2-7 | TRBD2 | TRBV5-1 | .
TGCAGCGTTCATCCAGGGATGAACACTGAAGCTTTCTTT | CSVHPGMNTEAFF | TRBJ1-1 | . | TRBV29-1 | .
TGTGCCAGCAGCCCGTCGGTTGAGGCCGGGACAGGGACAGATACGCAGTATTTT | CASSPSVEAGTGTDTQYF | TRBJ2-3 | TRBD1 | TRBV5-4 | .
TGTGCCAGCTCACCTATAAGGACAGGGGAAGAGACCCAGTACTTC | CASSPIRTGEETQYF | TRBJ2-5 | TRBD1 | TRBV18 | .
TGTGCCAGCAGTGGGTATTGGGACACTAACTCCTACGAGCAGTACTTC | CASSGYWDTNSYEQYF | TRBJ2-7 | . | TRBV27 | .
TGTGCCAGCAGCCGAGTACGCGGGGCGAACACCGGGGAGCTGTTTTTT | CASSRVRGANTGELFF | TRBJ2-2 | . | TRBV7-2 | .
TGTGCCAGCAGCTCAACAGGGGCCCCTAATGAAAAACTGTTTTTT | CASSSTGAPNEKLFF | TRBJ1-4 | TRBD1 | TRBV5-6 | .
TGTGCCAGCAGTACCCCCAGGGAAGCTTTCTTT | CASSTPREAFF | TRBJ1-1 | . | TRBV6-5 | .
TGTGCCAGTAGTATCGGCCGGGAGCTATCGGTGCAGTACTTC | CASSIGRELSVQYF | TRBJ2-7 | . | TRBV19 | .
TGCGCCAGCAGCGACAGACGGTTCACTAGCACAGATACGCAGTATTTT | CASSDRRFTSTDTQYF | TRBJ2-3 | . | TRBV4-1 | .
TGCGCCAGCAGCCAAAGGCTCGTAATCTACCCGGACAGGGACGAAAAACTGTTTTTT | CASSQRLVIYPDRDEKLFF | TRBJ1-4 | TRBD1 | TRBV4-3 | .
TGCAGCGTGGCCGGGACAGGGGGCTGGGAGACCCAGTACTTC | CSVAGTGGWETQYF | TRBJ2-5 | TRBD1 | TRBV29-1 | once
TGTGCCAGCAGCCCGGGACAGGGGATCGCTGAAGCTTTCTTT | CASSPGQGIAEAFF | TRBJ1-1 | TRBD1 | TRBV13 | .
TGTGCCAGCAGTAACAGGTTCGAAAAACTGTTTTTT | CASSNRFEKLFF | TRBJ1-4 | . | TRBV6-5 | .
TGTGCCACCAAGGCGTATGGCCAGGAAGAGACCCAGTACTTC | CATKAYGQEETQYF | TRBJ2-5 | . | TRBV15 | .
TGCGCCAGCAGCCAAGATACAGGACAGGGGTCGGGCCACTACGAGCAGTACTTC | CASSQDTGQGSGHYEQYF | TRBJ2-7 | TRBD1 | TRBV4-1 | few
TGCGCCAGCAACGACTTAGCGGGTACAGATACGCAGTATTTT | CASNDLAGTDTQYF | TRBJ2-3 | TRBD2 | TRBV5-1 | .
TGTGCCAGCAGTTCGTGGGAGGACGGGGAGCTGTTTTTT | CASSSWEDGELFF | TRBJ2-2 | . | TRBV6-6 | .
TGCGCCAGCACCCACGACGGAGCTAGCACAGATACGCAGTATTTT | CASTHDGASTDTQYF | TRBJ2-3 | . | TRBV5-1 | once
TGTGCCTGGAGTCAACCTTTAGCGGGACACCTAACCGGGGAGCTGTTTTTT | CAWSQPLAGHLTGELFF | TRBJ2-2 | TRBD2 | TRBV30 | .
TGTGCCAGCAGCTTAGGAGGATACCGGGACATTAGCACAGATACGCAGTATTTT | CASSLGGYRDISTDTQYF | TRBJ2-3 | . | TRBV13 | .
TGTGCCAGCAGGCAAGGGACAGACTCCTACGAGCAGTACTTC | CASRQGTDSYEQYF | TRBJ2-7 | TRBD1 | TRBV6-5 | .
TGTGCCAGCAGCTTCGGGACTACCTACGAGCAGTACTTC | CASSFGTTYEQYF | TRBJ2-7 | TRBD2 | TRBV13 | .
TGTGCCAGCAGTTTACCGAGGACAGCCTCCTACGAGCAGTACTTC | CASSLPRTASYEQYF | TRBJ2-7 | . | TRBV28 | .
TGTGCCAGCAGTGGACCCGGGGATACGGGCCCCCGCCGGAATTATGGCTACACCTTC | CASSGPGDTGPRRNYGYTF | TRBJ1-2 | . | TRBV6-1 | .
TGTGCCAGCAGCTCAACAGGGATTAGCACAGATACGCAGTATTTT | CASSSTGISTDTQYF | TRBJ2-3 | . | TRBV28 | once
TGTGCCAGCAGCTCACCCCCCCGGACAGGGACGCCTTTGCAGCCCCAGCATTTT | CASSSPPRTGTPLQPQHF | TRBJ1-5 | TRBD1 | TRBV7-8 | .
TGTGCCAGCAGTGACTCTGTGCTAGCGGGGGTGGATGAGCAGTTCTTC | CASSDSVLAGVDEQFF | TRBJ2-1 | TRBD2 | TRBV6-4 | .
TGTGCCAGCAGCGTGACCGGGACTAGCGGCTACGAGCAGTACTTC | CASSVTGTSGYEQYF | TRBJ2-7 | TRBD2 | TRBV5-4 | .
TGTGCCAGCAGCTTGAGACAGGGCCAGCCCCAGCATTTT | CASSLRQGQPQHF | TRBJ1-5 | TRBD1 | TRBV7-2 | .
TGTGCCAGCAGGGAAGCAGGGGGCCTAGGTAATAATTCACCCCTCCACTTT | CASREAGGLGNNSPLHF | TRBJ1-6 | TRBD1 | TRBV7-9 | .
TGTGCCAGCAGTGAACCGGTAGCGGGGGGGTTGGACGAGCAGTACTTC | CASSEPVAGGLDEQYF | TRBJ2-7 | TRBD2 | TRBV25-1 | .
TGTGCCAGCAGTAGGAAGACTAGGTTTGGCCTGCGCACCAGCTCTGGGGCCAACGTCCTGACTTTC | CASSRKTRFGLRTSSGANVLTF | TRBJ2-6 | . | TRBV27 | .
TGTGCCAGCAGTTCGGGACAGGGGGTTTTGTATAATTCACCCCTCCACTTT | CASSSGQGVLYNSPLHF | TRBJ1-6 | TRBD1 | TRBV27 | .
TGTGCCAGCGGACAGGGGGCGTTTGACACTGAAGCTTTCTTT | CASGQGAFDTEAFF | TRBJ1-1 | TRBD1 | TRBV9 | few
TGTGCCAGCAGTCTCGGTATCAACTATGGCTACACCTTC | CASSLGINYGYTF | TRBJ1-2 | . | TRBV14 | .
TGTGCCAGCAGCTGGAGACAGACAGATACGCAGTATTTT | CASSWRQTDTQYF | TRBJ2-3 | . | TRBV7-3 | .
TGCGCCAGCAGTGAGACGAGACTAGCGGGGGGGCTCTATGGCTACACCTTC | CASSETRLAGGLYGYTF | TRBJ1-2 | . | TRBV10-1 | .
TGTGCCAGCTCACCTGGACAGGGGGGGTCCTACGAGCAGTACTTC | CASSPGQGGSYEQYF | TRBJ2-7 | TRBD1 | TRBV18 | .
TGTGCCAGCAGTTTTACTTACCTATCCCCCTACGAGCAGTACTTC | CASSFTYLSPYEQYF | TRBJ2-7 | . | TRBV7-2 | few
TGTGCCAGCAGCCCGGGGGATCAGCCCCAGCATTTT | CASSPGDQPQHF | TRBJ1-5 | . | TRBV9 | .
TGCGCCAGCAGCTTGGTGGCTAGCGGGGCGGTCGCCGGGGAGCTGTTTTTT | CASSLVASGAVAGELFF | TRBJ2-2 | TRBD2 | TRBV5-1 | .
TGTGCCAGCAGCCCACGGGGGGGCCGGACCGGGGAGCTGTTTTTT | CASSPRGGRTGELFF | TRBJ2-2 | TRBD2 | TRBV11-3 | few
TGCGCCAGCAGTGATTATTGGCGGGGACAGGTTGAAGAGACCCAGTACTTC | CASSDYWRGQVEETQYF | TRBJ2-5 | TRBD1 | TRBV10-2 | .
TGTGCCAGCAGAGAGCGGACAGGAGTCGTCTATGGCTACACCTTC | CASRERTGVVYGYTF | TRBJ1-2 | TRBD1 | TRBV27 | .
TGTGCCAGCAGCTTGGTCGGTGCGGGGGGGCTAGCGGCCCAGTACTTC | CASSLVGAGGLAAQYF | TRBJ2-5 | TRBD2 | TRBV5-4 | .
TGTGCCAGCAGCCAGCTAACGGGACAGGGACTTCGCGAGCAGTACTTC | CASSQLTGQGLREQYF | TRBJ2-7 | TRBD1 | TRBV14 | few
TGTGCCAGCAGCCTAGATCGGAACACCATATATTTT | CASSLDRNTIYF | TRBJ1-3 | . | TRBV6-1 | .
TGTGCCAGCAGCTTAGGTTACTCGGGTCCCGGCTGGTCACCCCTCCACTTT | CASSLGYSGPGWSPLHF | TRBJ1-6 | . | TRBV7-2 | .
TGTGCCAGTAGTGACAGGGTGACTGAGACCCAGTACTTC | CASSDRVTETQYF | TRBJ2-5 | TRBD1 | TRBV19 | .
TGTGCCAGCAGCACCCAGTTGGGGGGGAGGGAATCACCCCTCCACTTT | CASSTQLGGRESPLHF | TRBJ1-6 | . | TRBV7-2 | .
TGTGCCAGCAGCCAAGATAGGTGGGAGACAGGAGAATTGGGTACGCAGTATTTT | CASSQDRWETGELGTQYF | TRBJ2-3 | . | TRBV4-2 | .
TGTGCCAGCAGAGAAACCGGGACAGGCTATAATTCACCCCTCCACTTT | CASRETGTGYNSPLHF | TRBJ1-6 | TRBD1 | TRBV6-1 | .
TGTGCCAGCAGCCCAGACTATCGCAATGAGCAGTTCTTC | CASSPDYRNEQFF | TRBJ2-1 | . | TRBV28 | .
TGCGCCAGCAGCTTGGCCCGGGGGATCCAAGAGACCCAGTACTTC | CASSLARGIQETQYF | TRBJ2-5 | . | TRBV5-1 | once
TGTGCCAGTAGTAACCCGGGACTACAAGAGACCCAGTACTTC | CASSNPGLQETQYF | TRBJ2-5 | TRBD2 | TRBV19 | few
TGCAGCGCTTGGGGGGGTGACAGGGGGCGGGACACTGAAGCTTTCTTT | CSAWGGDRGRDTEAFF | TRBJ1-1 | TRBD1 | TRBV29-1 | .
TGCGCCAGCAGCCAAGATCCGAACGGCGGCAATTCACCCCTCCACTTT | CASSQDPNGGNSPLHF | TRBJ1-6 | . | TRBV4-3 | few